One sample yielded the 28 T cell receptor beta chains listed below, sequenced in a study of cytomegalovirus exposure and HLA in healthy donors. PCR amplification relied on 60 Vbeta primers (plus 13 Jbeta primers). Profiling relied on immunoSEQ multiplex PCR, and the TCRdb table lists in-frame clones only, not all of them. The profile covers around 76,000 clones, with approximately 67% appearing a single time and approximately 7.6% taken by the ten largest. Sequencing used PBMCs. All receptors come from a man aged 35 to 55 in good health and CMV-seropositive.

V gene TRBV16 combines with J gene TRBJ2-3, with 7 nucleotides matching TRBD1. J was trimmed by 5 bases and V by 2 bases; bases with no gene match: 4. Germline-derived CDR1 and CDR2 are KGHSY and FQNENV. This CDR3 contains 14 residues. The chain's CDR3 is CASSQNRGGDTQYF. The CDR3 DNA reads as TGTGCCAGCAGCCAAAACAGGGGTGGAGATACGCAGTATTTT. Looking up the rest from reference TRBV16 and TRBJ2-3 gives the full variable domain: GEEVAQTPKHLVRGEGQKAKLYCAPIKGHSYVFWYQQVLKNEFKFLISFQNENVFDETGMPKERFSAKCLPNSPCSLEIQATKLEDSAVYFCASSQNRGGDTQYFGPGTRLTVL.

This sequence joins TRBV7-9 and TRBJ2-7, with 12 bases fitting TRBD2. Germline trimming cut 1 base from V and 3 bases from J; bases unmatched to any gene: 7. The V gene's germline CDR1 is SEHNR and CDR2 FQNEAQ (reference sequence). The CDR3 is made up of 17 amino acids. The CDR3 here is CASSLGLAGAADYEQYF. The CDR3 bases are TGTGCCAGCAGCTTAGGACTAGCGGGGGCCGCGGACTACGAGCAGTACTTC. The full variable domain, rest sourced from reference TRBV7-9 and TRBJ2-7, is DTGVSQNPRHKITKRGQNVTFRCDPISEHNRLYWYRQTLGQGPEFLTYFQNEAQLEKSRLLSDRFSAERPKGSFSTLEIQRTEQGDSAMYLCASSLGLAGAADYEQYFGPGTRLTVT.

This clone came up a few times. The DNA of the CDR3 is TGTGCCAGCAGTTACAGGGGGCTGGACAATCAGCCCCAGCATTTT. As protein: CASSYRGLDNQPQHF. The V and J genes are TRBV28 and TRBJ1-5; 9 bases agree with TRBD1. Looked up from germline, CDR1 is MDHEN and CDR2 is SYDVKM. J was trimmed by 3 bases and V by 4 bases; bases with no gene match: 4. CDR3 size: 15 residues.

This sequence joins TRBV5-1 and TRBJ2-3; possibly TRBD2 for D (5 bases). The V end lost 2 bases, the J end lost 2 bases, and 15 bases lay between the germline ends. The CDR3 sequence is 16 residues long. Looked up from germline, CDR1 is SGHRS and CDR2 is YFSETQ. For the CDR3, the DNA is TGCGCCAGCAGCTTCTTGTGGGGAGCGGACACAGATACGCAGTATTTT. Protein product: CASSFLWGADTDTQYF.

The rearrangement joins TRBV5-1 to TRBJ2-1, with a weak D call TRBD1 (5 bases). CDR3 length: 16 residues. V was shortened by 2 bases and J by 2 bases, with 14 bases between the two germline ends. Germline values: CDR1 SGHRS, CDR2 YFSETQ. The CDR3 sequence is CASSFFQGPPYNEQFF. The CDR3 region has the DNA TGCGCCAGCAGCTTTTTTCAGGGTCCCCCCTACAATGAGCAGTTCTTC. Filled out from reference TRBV5-1 and TRBJ2-1, the complete variable domain reads KAGVTQTPRYLIKTRGQQVTLSCSPISGHRSVSWYQQTPGQGLQFLFEYFSETQRNKGNFPGRFSGRQFSNSRSEMNVSTLELGDSALYLCASSFFQGPPYNEQFFGPGTRLTVL.

The genes are TRBV5-4 and TRBJ2-5; D remains unclear. CDR3 length: 12 amino acids. The germline V and J ends were trimmed by 4 bases and 5 bases, with 9 bases remaining between them. Germline assignment: CDR1 SGHNT and CDR2 YYREEE (reference sequence). CDR3 nucleotide sequence: TGTGCCAGCAGCAGAATCGGGGAGACCCAGTACTTC. Its protein is CASSRIGETQYF. The variable domain in full, with the rest retrieved from reference TRBV5-4 and TRBJ2-5, is ETGVTQSPTHLIKTRGQQVTLRCSSQSGHNTVSWYQQALGQGPQFIFQYYREEENGRGNFPPRFSGLQFPNYSSELNVNALELDDSALYLCASSRIGETQYFGPGTRLLVL.

This clone came up a few times. V gene TRBV5-6 combines with J gene TRBJ1-1; D not certain. Germline CDR1 reads SGHDT; CDR2 reads YYEEEE. The V end was cut by 0 bases, the J end by 1 base, with 7 bases between. This CDR3 comprises 14 residues. CDR3 protein: CASSLVRGNTEAFF. The CDR3 bases are TGTGCCAGCAGCTTGGTGCGGGGGAACACTGAAGCTTTCTTT.

The chain links TRBV18 to TRBJ2-7; D is perhaps TRBD2 (5 bases). The CDR3 loop spans 13 amino acids. Trimming took 6 bases from V and 1 from J, leaving 10 bases between them. Germline V lookup: CDR1 KGHSH, CDR2 LQKENI. The CDR3 loop is CASSYGVSYEQYF. The DNA of the CDR3 is TGTGCCAGCTCTTACGGGGTTTCCTACGAGCAGTACTTC. Supplemented by reference TRBV18 and TRBJ2-7, the full variable domain reads NAGVMQNPRHLVRRRGQEARLRCSPMKGHSHVYWYRQLPEEGLKFMVYLQKENIIDESGMPKERFSAEFPKEGPSILRIQQVVRGDSAAYFCASSYGVSYEQYFGPGTRLTVT.

CDR3 sequence (DNA): TGTGCCTGGAGTGTGGGGGGGGGCGCAGATACGCAGTATTTT. It specifies CAWSVGGGADTQYF. The chain joins TRBV30 to TRBJ2-3, with a tentative D call TRBD2 (7 bases). The CDR3 has 14 residues. Trimming removed 0 bases at V and 4 bases at J, with 11 bases between. The germline gives CDR1 GTSNPN, CDR2 SVGIG (reference sequence).

The chain links TRBV30 to TRBJ2-1; 7 bases align to TRBD2. There are 14 residues in the CDR3. The germline gives CDR1 GTSNPN, CDR2 SVGIG (reference sequence). The trim removed 5 bases at V and 7 bases at J, leaving 11 bases unmatched. CDR3 sequence reads: CAWGTGGRRNEQFF. DNA of the CDR3: TGTGCCTGGGGGACCGGGGGGAGACGGAATGAGCAGTTCTTC.

This chain connects TRBV5-8 to TRBJ2-1; 9 positions match TRBD2. The CDR3 covers 15 residues. With V trimmed by 4 bases and J by 8 bases, 10 bases remained unmatched. Germline-derived CDR1 and CDR2 are SGHTS and YDEGEE. CDR3 DNA sequence: TGTGCCAGCAGCCTTCAGGCTAGCGGGATTGATGAGCAGTTCTTC. As protein: CASSLQASGIDEQFF. The full variable domain, rest sourced from reference TRBV5-8 and TRBJ2-1, is EAGVTQSPTHLIKTRGQQATLRCSPISGHTSVYWYQQALGLGLQFLLWYDEGEERNRGNFPPRFSGRQFPNYSSELNVNALELEDSALYLCASSLQASGIDEQFFGPGTRLTVL.

This clone has just a few counts. The chain employs TRBV18 and TRBJ1-1; D is perhaps TRBD1 (6 bases). V lost 2 bases, J lost 2 bases, and 12 bases lay in between. The CDR3 is made up of 15 amino acids. CDR1 and CDR2 from the germline V gene are KGHSH and LQKENI. The CDR3 DNA is TGTGCCAGCTCACCAACAGGGTATGCCAACACTGAAGCTTTCTTT. It translates to CASSPTGYANTEAFF.

The chain uses TRBV9 and TRBJ2-1, with D perhaps matching TRBD2 (6 bases). V lost 0 bases, J lost 4 bases, and 14 bases lay in between. The CDR3 sequence is 16 residues long. CDR1 is SGDLS and CDR2 is YYNGEE in the germline V gene. In DNA, the CDR3 is TGTGCCAGCAGCGTAGGCTCCCTAGCGTCTTACAATGAGCAGTTCTTC. It specifies CASSVGSLASYNEQFF.

J is TRBJ2-1 and V is TRBV11-3; 11 nucleotides line up with TRBD2. V was pared by 5 bases and J by 6 bases, with 6 bases of the junction left unmatched. This CDR3 is 15 amino acids long. Germline lookup yields CDR1 SGHNT and CDR2 YENEEA. The CDR3 sequence is CASSRAGTSGNEQFF. The CDR3 DNA reads TGTGCCAGCAGCCGCGCCGGGACTAGCGGCAATGAGCAGTTCTTC.

This chain joins TRBV29-1 and TRBJ2-5; 7 bases fit TRBD1. The last part of the DNA fits TRBJ2-7 better; the J call may be wrong. The CDR3 is 14 residues long. Per germline, CDR1 SQVTM and CDR2 ANQGSEA. This CDR3 reads CSAGQSQSSYEQYF. Here the CDR3 DNA reads TGCAGCGCGGGACAGAGCCAAAGCTCCTACGAGCAGTACTTC.

This clone was detected only a few times. V gene TRBV27 combines with J gene TRBJ2-7, with 7 bases aligning to TRBD2. V shed 5 bases, J shed 2 bases, and the junction held 9 bases outside the gene matches. CDR3 length: 15 residues. CDR1 and CDR2 (germline): MNHEY, SMNVEV (reference sequence). The CDR3 coding sequence is TGTGCCAGCAGTAGGAGTGGGGGGGTAGCCTACGAGCAGTACTTC. Encoded protein: CASSRSGGVAYEQYF.

The J gene is TRBJ2-3, the V gene TRBV7-3; D ambiguous. With 3 bases removed from V and 2 bases from J, the gap between germline ends came to 9 bases. In germline, CDR1 is SGHTA, CDR2 FQGTGA. The CDR3 runs 14 residues. CDR3 region: CASSFPLVTDTQYF. The CDR3 coding sequence is TGTGCCAGCAGCTTTCCGCTAGTCACAGATACGCAGTATTTT.

The rearrangement joins TRBV2 to TRBJ1-2; D gene ambiguous. Trimming removed 9 bases at V and 3 bases at J, with 8 bases between. Germline V gene sequence: CDR1 SNHLY, CDR2 FYNNEI. The CDR3 covers 11 residues. CDR3 loop: CASTTDYGYTF. For the CDR3, the DNA is TGTGCCAGTACCACTGACTATGGCTACACCTTC.

This chain connects TRBV5-1 to TRBJ2-7; no clear D gene. The V end lost 0 bases, the J end lost 3 bases, and 4 bases lay between the germline ends. The germline CDR1 and CDR2 sequences are SGHRS and YFSETQ. CDR3 length: 12 amino acids. CDR3 region: CASSLVSYEQYF. The CDR3 DNA reads TGCGCCAGCAGCTTGGTCAGCTACGAGCAGTACTTC. The variable domain in full, completed from reference TRBV5-1 and TRBJ2-7, reads KAGVTQTPRYLIKTRGQQVTLSCSPISGHRSVSWYQQTPGQGLQFLFEYFSETQRNKGNFPGRFSGRQFSNSRSEMNVSTLELGDSALYLCASSLVSYEQYFGPGTRLTVT.

The chain employs TRBV5-4 and TRBJ1-2; perhaps TRBD1 as D (5 bases). V was trimmed by 0 bases and J by 3 bases, leaving 24 bases between them. This CDR3 is built from 19 residues. Germline values: CDR1 SGHNT, CDR2 YYREEE (reference sequence). CDR3 DNA: TGTGCCAGCAGCTTGGGTGGGTCGATCTTGGGGGGTGTCGACTATGGCTACACCTTC. This encodes CASSLGGSILGGVDYGYTF.

This clone was counted a single time. This rearrangement joins TRBV25-1 to TRBJ1-2; D not certain. The germline V gene encodes CDR1 MGHDK and CDR2 SYGVNS. Trimming stripped 1 base from V and 8 bases from J, with 5 bases between. This CDR3 is 11 amino acids long. CDR3 in amino acids: CASSESRGYTF. CDR3 DNA sequence: TGTGCCAGCAGTGAATCGCGGGGCTACACCTTC.

The V and J genes are TRBV9 and TRBJ2-1; 7 nucleotides agree with TRBD2. J was trimmed by 10 bases and V by 3 bases; bases with no gene match: 10. Germline V CDR1 and CDR2: SGDLS, YYNGEE. This CDR3 contains 14 residues. CDR3 DNA sequence: TGTGCCAGCAGCGGCGGCTTACTAGCGAGCGAGCAGTTCTTC. Translation gives CASSGGLLASEQFF.

The chain recombines TRBV6-5 with TRBJ1-5; 7 bases are a match to TRBD1. The CDR3 extends over 14 amino acids. Germline V gives CDR1 MNHEY, CDR2 SVGAGI. V lost 6 bases to trimming and J lost 1 base; unmatched junction nucleotides: 3. The DNA for the CDR3 is TGTGCCAGCAGCCTACAGGGGAGCAATCAGCCCCAGCATTTT. Its protein product is CASSLQGSNQPQHF.

V and J are TRBV6-4 and TRBJ2-3; D remains unclear. V lost 4 bases, J lost 5 bases, and 16 bases lay in between. The CDR3 totals 15 residues. Germline-derived CDR1 and CDR2 are MRHNA and SNTAGT. The CDR3 DNA sequence: TGTGCCAGCAGTGCCAACGGTTCCCCAGGAGATACGCAGTATTTT. Protein product: CASSANGSPGDTQYF.

V and J are TRBV5-5 and TRBJ1-4; no clear D. Trimming shortened V by 4 bases and J by 5 bases, and 9 bases separated the two germline ends. There are 13 residues in the CDR3. Germline V gene data show CDR1 as SGHKS and CDR2 as YYEKEE (reference sequence). The CDR3 is CASSVWPNEKLFF. CDR3 bases: TGTGCCAGCAGCGTGTGGCCCAATGAAAAACTGTTTTTT.

The chain links TRBV2 to TRBJ2-7; TRBD1 aligns across 7 bases. V was pared by 10 bases and J by 3 bases, with 9 bases of the junction left unmatched. Germline V lookup: CDR1 SNHLY, CDR2 FYNNEI. The CDR3 covers 13 residues. In DNA form, the CDR3 reads TGTGCCACACGACAGGGAGTCTTCTACGAGCAGTACTTC. Its translation is CATRQGVFYEQYF.

The chain recombines TRBV30 with TRBJ2-3; D gene unclear. This CDR3 has 13 residues. Trimming took 3 bases from V and 2 from J, leaving 9 bases between them. CDR1 and CDR2 (germline): GTSNPN, SVGIG (reference sequence). Here the CDR3 reads CAWRSPITDTQYF. DNA of the CDR3: TGTGCCTGGAGATCCCCAATCACAGATACGCAGTATTTT.

This sequence joins TRBV16 and TRBJ1-4; the D is unclear. This CDR3 region has 12 residues. From germline, CDR1 is KGHSY and CDR2 FQNENV. The ends were cut back, 0 bases at V and 7 bases at J, with 3 bases in the middle. The CDR3 loop is CASSQSVEKLFF. The CDR3, as DNA: TGTGCCAGCAGCCAATCCGTTGAAAAACTGTTTTTT.